Given below is one T cell receptor beta chain in context. The data are from a study of blood T cell repertoires in COVID-19. As processed by the authors: Estimation of nucleated cell counts relied on the amplification of reference gene primers. Method: immunoSEQ multiplex PCR; TCRdb's copy keeps in-frame clones and lacks some. Clonal size and the V and J genes are those of that table, whereas D and trimming came from the DNA. Here the sample spans hundreds of thousands of clones, around 90% being singletons. Participants were aged 18 to 89 years from some 24 US areas. Germline V gene sequence: CDR1 MDHEN, CDR2 SYDVKM. V gave up 4 bases and J gave up 6 bases, with 18 bases separating them. CDR3 length: 15 amino acids.

The chain joins TRBV28 to TRBJ1-1, with D possibly being TRBD1 (5 bases). The TCR was taken from a woman under 40 who had recovered from COVID-19. The sample was PBMCs or T cells enriched from blood (not recorded which). CDR3 DNA: TGTGCCAGCAGTTCTCGTAAGGGCAGGGAGGCTGAAGCTTTCTTT. Translating it yields CASSSRKGREAEAFF. Full variable domain (missing parts from reference TRBV28 and TRBJ1-1): DVKVTQSSRYLVKRTGEKVFLECVQDMDHENMFWYRQDPGLGLRLIYFSYDVKMKEKGDIPEGYSVSREKKERFSLILESASTNQTSMYLCASSSRKGREAEAFFGQGTRLTVV.